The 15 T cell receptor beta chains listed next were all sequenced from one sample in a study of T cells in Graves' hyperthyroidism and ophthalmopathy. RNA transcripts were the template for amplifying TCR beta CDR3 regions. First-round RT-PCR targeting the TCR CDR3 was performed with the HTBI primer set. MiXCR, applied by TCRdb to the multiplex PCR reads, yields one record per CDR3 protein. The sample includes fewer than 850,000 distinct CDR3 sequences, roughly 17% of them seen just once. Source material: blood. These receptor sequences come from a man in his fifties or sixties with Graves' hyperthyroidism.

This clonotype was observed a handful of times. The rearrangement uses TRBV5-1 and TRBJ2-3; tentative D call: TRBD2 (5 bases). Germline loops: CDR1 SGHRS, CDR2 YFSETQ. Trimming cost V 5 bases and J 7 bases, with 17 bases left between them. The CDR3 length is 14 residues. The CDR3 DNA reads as TGCGCCAGCAGACTAGAGGGAACGGTGAATACGCAGTATTTT. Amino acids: CASRLEGTVNTQYF.

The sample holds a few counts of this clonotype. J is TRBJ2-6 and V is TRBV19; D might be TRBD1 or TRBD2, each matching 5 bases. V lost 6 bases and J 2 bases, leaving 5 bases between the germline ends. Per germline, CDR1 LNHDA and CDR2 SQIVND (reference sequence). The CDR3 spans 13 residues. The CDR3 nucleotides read TGTGCCAGTAGGGGACCTGGGGCCAACGTCCTGACTTTC. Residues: CASRGPGANVLTF.

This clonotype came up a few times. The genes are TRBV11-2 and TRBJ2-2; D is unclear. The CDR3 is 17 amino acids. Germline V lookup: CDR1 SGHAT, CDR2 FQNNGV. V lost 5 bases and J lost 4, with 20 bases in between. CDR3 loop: CASSALSRADITGELFF. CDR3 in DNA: TGTGCCAGCAGCGCGCTTTCTAGGGCAGACATCACCGGGGAGCTGTTTTTT.

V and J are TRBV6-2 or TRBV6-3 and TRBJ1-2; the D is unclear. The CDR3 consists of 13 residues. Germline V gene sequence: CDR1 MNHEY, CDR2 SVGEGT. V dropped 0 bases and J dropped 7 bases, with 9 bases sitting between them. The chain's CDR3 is CASSYSNFGGYTF. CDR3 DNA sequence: TGTGCCAGCAGTTACTCGAATTTCGGTGGCTACACCTTC.

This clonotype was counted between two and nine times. CDR3 sequence reads: CASSYSGPRLGANVLTF. The CDR3 DNA reads as TGTGCCAGCAGTTACTCAGGACCCAGACTAGGGGCCAACGTCCTGACTTTC. The V gene is TRBV6-6, the J gene TRBJ2-6; possible D gene TRBD2, 5 bases. Looked up from germline, CDR1 is MNHNY and CDR2 is SVGAGI (reference sequence). V lost 0 bases, J lost 4 bases, and 13 bases lay in between. This CDR3 is built from 17 residues.

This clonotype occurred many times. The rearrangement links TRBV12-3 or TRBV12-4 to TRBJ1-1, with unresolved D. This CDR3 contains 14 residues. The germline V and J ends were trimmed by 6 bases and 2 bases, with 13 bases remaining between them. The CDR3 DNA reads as TGTGCCAGCAGGAAAGAGGGTCAAAACACTGAAGCTTTCTTT. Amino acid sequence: CASRKEGQNTEAFF.

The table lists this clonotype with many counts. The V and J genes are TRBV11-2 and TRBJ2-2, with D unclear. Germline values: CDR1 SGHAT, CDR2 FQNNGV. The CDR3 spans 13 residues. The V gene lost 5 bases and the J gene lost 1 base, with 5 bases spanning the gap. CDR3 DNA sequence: TGTGCCAGCAGCCCACAGAACACCGGGGAGCTGTTTTTT. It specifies CASSPQNTGELFF.

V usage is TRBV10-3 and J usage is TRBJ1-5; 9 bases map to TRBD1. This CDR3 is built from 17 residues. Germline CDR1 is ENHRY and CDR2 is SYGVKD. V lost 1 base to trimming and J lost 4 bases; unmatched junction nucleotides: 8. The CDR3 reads CAISEFRGQGSNQPQHF. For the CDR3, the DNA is TGTGCCATCAGTGAGTTTCGGGGACAGGGATCTAATCAGCCCCAGCATTTT.

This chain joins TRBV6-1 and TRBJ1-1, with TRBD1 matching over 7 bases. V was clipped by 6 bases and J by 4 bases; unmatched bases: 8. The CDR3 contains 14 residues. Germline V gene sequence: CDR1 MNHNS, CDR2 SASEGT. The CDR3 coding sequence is TGTGCCAGCAGGCTTACAGGGGTTCCCACTGAAGCTTTCTTT. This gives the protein CASRLTGVPTEAFF.

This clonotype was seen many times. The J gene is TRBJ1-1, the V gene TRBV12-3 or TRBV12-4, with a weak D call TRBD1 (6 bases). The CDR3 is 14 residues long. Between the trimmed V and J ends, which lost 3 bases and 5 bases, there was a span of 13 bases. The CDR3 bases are TGTGCCAGCAGTTTTCCACAGGGAAGAACTGAAGCTTTCTTT. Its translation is CASSFPQGRTEAFF.

CDR3 loop: CASSYGAGRNEQYF. DNA of the CDR3: TGTGCCAGCAGTTACGGAGCAGGGCGCAACGAGCAGTACTTC. J is TRBJ2-7 and V is TRBV6-6; D possibly corresponds to TRBD1 (5 bases). The V and J ends lost 2 bases and 5 bases respectively, with 13 bases between them. CDR3 size: 14 residues. The germline V gene has CDR1 MNHNY and CDR2 SVGAGI (reference sequence).

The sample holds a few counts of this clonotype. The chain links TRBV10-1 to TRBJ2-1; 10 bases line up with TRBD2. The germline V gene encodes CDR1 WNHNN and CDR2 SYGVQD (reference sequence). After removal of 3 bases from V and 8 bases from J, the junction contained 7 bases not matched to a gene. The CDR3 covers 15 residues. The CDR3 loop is CASSDRLAGNYEQFF. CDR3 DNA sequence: TGCGCCAGCAGTGACCGACTAGCGGGTAATTATGAGCAGTTCTTC.

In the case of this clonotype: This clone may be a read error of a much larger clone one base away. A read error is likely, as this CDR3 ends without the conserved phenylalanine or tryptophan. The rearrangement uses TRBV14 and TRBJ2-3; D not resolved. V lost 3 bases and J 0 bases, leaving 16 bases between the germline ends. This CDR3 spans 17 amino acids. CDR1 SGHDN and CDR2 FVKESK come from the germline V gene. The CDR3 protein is CASSQDGLADSTDTQYS. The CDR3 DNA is TGTGCCAGCAGCCAGGACGGGCTTGCAGATAGCACAGATACGCAGTATTCT.

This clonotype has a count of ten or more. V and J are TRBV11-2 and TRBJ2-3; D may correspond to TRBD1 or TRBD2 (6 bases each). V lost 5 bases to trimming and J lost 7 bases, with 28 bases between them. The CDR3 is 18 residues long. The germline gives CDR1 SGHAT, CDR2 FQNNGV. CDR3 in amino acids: CASSPRGWGQPIRHTQYF. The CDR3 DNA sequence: TGTGCCAGCAGCCCTCGGGGGTGGGGACAACCAATCCGGCATACGCAGTATTTT. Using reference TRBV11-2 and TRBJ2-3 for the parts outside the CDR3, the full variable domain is EAGVAQSPRYKIIEKRQSVAFWCNPISGHATLYWYQQILGQGPKLLIQFQNNGVVDDSQLPKDRFSAERLKGVDSTLKIQPAKLEDSAVYLCASSPRGWGQPIRHTQYFGPGTRLTVL.

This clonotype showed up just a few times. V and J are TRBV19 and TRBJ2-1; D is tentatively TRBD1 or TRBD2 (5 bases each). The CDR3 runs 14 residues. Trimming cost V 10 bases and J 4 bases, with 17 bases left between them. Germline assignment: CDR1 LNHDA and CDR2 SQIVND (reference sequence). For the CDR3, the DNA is TGTGCCACAGAGGGGCCGACGACTTACAATGAGCAGTTCTTC. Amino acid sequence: CATEGPTTYNEQFF.